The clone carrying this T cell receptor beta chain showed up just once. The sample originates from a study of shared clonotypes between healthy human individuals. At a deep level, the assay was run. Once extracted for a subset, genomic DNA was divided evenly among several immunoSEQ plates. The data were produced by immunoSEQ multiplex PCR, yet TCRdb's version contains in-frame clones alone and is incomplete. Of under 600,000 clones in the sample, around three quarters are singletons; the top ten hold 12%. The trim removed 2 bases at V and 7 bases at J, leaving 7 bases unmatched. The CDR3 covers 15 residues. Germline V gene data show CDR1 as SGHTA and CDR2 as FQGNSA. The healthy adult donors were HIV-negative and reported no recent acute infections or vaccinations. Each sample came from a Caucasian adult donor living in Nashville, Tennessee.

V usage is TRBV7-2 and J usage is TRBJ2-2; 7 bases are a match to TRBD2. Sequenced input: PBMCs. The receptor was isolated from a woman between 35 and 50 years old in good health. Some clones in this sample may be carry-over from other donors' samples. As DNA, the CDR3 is TGTGCCAGCAGCTTATTCCCGGGAGGAGACGGGGAGCTGTTTTTT. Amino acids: CASSLFPGGDGELFF.